The clone carrying this TCR beta chain was seen at least ten times. This sample is drawn from a study of molecular identifiers for immune sequencing clone quantification. Germline-derived CDR1 and CDR2 are MGHRA and YSYEKL. V lost 0 bases and J lost 0, with 14 bases in between. The CDR3 consists of 17 residues. Preparation of the bulk TCR libraries relied on previously described methods and listed TCR primers. Using its own MiXCR run on the PCR reads, TCRdb lists one record per CDR3 protein. This table has approximately 41,000 distinct CDR3 sequences, about 19% appearing once. Sequenced input: naive CD8+ T cells from blood, with Jurkat cell RNA spiked in. Subset: FACS-sorted CD8+CD4-CCR7+CD45RA+ naive T cells. V usage is TRBV4-1 and J usage is TRBJ1-1, with D maybe TRBD1 (6 bases). The sequence was obtained from a human donor in good health. Some libraries in this study had Jurkat cell RNA spiked in. CDR3 in amino acids: CASSQEGGAGMNTEAFF. The CDR3 DNA reads as TGCGCCAGCAGCCAAGAGGGGGGGGCGGGCATGAACACTGAAGCTTTCTTT.